A single sample is the source of the 18 T cell receptor beta chains below, sequenced in a study of blood T cell repertoires in COVID-19. The repertoire was sequenced with immunoSEQ multiplex PCR; TCRdb's copy has only in-frame clones and lacks some. The sample records about 64,000 clones, around nine tenths being singletons. Sequencing was done on a sample of peripheral blood. These receptors originate from a woman aged 80 or over with active COVID-19.

The chain uses TRBV2 and TRBJ1-4, with 7 bases that match TRBD1. The V and J ends lost 6 bases and 6 bases, in that order; junction bases with no gene match: 7. The CDR3 is 14 amino acids. Germline-derived CDR1 and CDR2 are SNHLY and FYNNEI. This CDR3 reads CASSRQGLDEKLFF. The DNA for the CDR3 is TGTGCCAGCAGCAGACAGGGCCTAGATGAAAAACTGTTTTTT. The whole variable domain, remainder taken from reference TRBV2 and TRBJ1-4, is EPEVTQTPSHQVTQMGQEVILRCVPISNHLYFYWYRQILGQKVEFLVSFYNNEISEKSEIFDDQFSVERPDGSNFTLKIRSTKLEDSAMYFCASSRQGLDEKLFFGSGTQLSVL.

This clone was detected only once. J is TRBJ2-7 and V is TRBV15; D not resolved. Germline assignment: CDR1 LNHNV and CDR2 YYDKDF (reference sequence). The V end lost 3 bases, the J end lost 10 bases, and 10 bases lay between the germline ends. This CDR3 has 11 amino acids. The CDR3 sequence: CATSSLSRQYF. CDR3 bases: TGTGCCACCAGCAGCCTATCTCGTCAGTACTTC.

This chain connects TRBV4-2 to TRBJ2-5; maybe TRBD1 (5 bases). The ends were cut back, 1 base at V and 1 base at J, with 10 bases in the middle. Per germline, CDR1 LGHNA and CDR2 YNFKEQ. This CDR3 region has 15 residues. In DNA form, the CDR3 reads TGTGCCAGCAGCCAAGTCAGCAGGGTCCAAGAGACCCAGTACTTC. This translates into CASSQVSRVQETQYF.

This clone was counted a single time. The chain combines TRBV28 with TRBJ2-1; tentative D call: TRBD2 (5 bases). Per germline, CDR1 MDHEN and CDR2 SYDVKM. V lost 4 bases and J lost 4, with 8 bases in between. This CDR3 has 13 residues. As DNA, the CDR3 is TGTGCCAGCAGTTGGGAGAGTTACAATGAGCAGTTCTTC. This gives the protein CASSWESYNEQFF.

The chain employs TRBV2 and TRBJ1-6; perhaps TRBD1 as D (6 bases). In germline, CDR1 is SNHLY, CDR2 FYNNEI. Trimming shortened V by 7 bases and J by 8 bases, and 15 bases separated the two germline ends. The CDR3 loop spans 14 amino acids. CDR3 bases: TGTGCCAGCAAGAAACAGGGAGCCGATTCACCCCTCCACTTT. Translation: CASKKQGADSPLHF.

The chain carries TRBV19 and TRBJ1-4; D possibly corresponds to TRBD1 (6 bases). With 9 bases removed from V and 6 bases from J, the gap between germline ends came to 20 bases. The CDR3 has 15 amino acids. Per the germline V gene, CDR1 is LNHDA and CDR2 is SQIVND (reference sequence). CDR3 protein: CASSSTGGLDEKLFF. The CDR3 DNA reads TGTGCCAGCTCGAGTACGGGGGGCCTCGATGAAAAACTGTTTTTT. Based on the CDR3 plus reference TRBV19 and TRBJ1-4, the full variable domain is DGGITQSPKYLFRKEGQNVTLSCEQNLNHDAMYWYRQDPGQGLRLIYYSQIVNDFQKGDIAEGYSVSREKKESFPLTVTSAQKNPTAFYLCASSSTGGLDEKLFFGSGTQLSVL.

This chain uses TRBV5-1 with TRBJ2-3; D is perhaps TRBD2 (6 bases). With 4 bases removed from V and 4 bases from J, the gap between germline ends came to 13 bases. Germline V gene data show CDR1 as SGHRS and CDR2 as YFSETQ. This CDR3 is built from 14 residues. The CDR3 region is CASSNSPGADTQYF. The CDR3 DNA follows: TGCGCCAGCAGCAACTCACCGGGGGCAGATACGCAGTATTTT. Drawing the rest from reference TRBV5-1 and TRBJ2-3, the complete variable domain is KAGVTQTPRYLIKTRGQQVTLSCSPISGHRSVSWYQQTPGQGLQFLFEYFSETQRNKGNFPGRFSGRQFSNSRSEMNVSTLELGDSALYLCASSNSPGADTQYFGPGTRLTVL.

The chain carries TRBV5-5 and TRBJ2-3; 7 bases align to TRBD2. This CDR3 comprises 16 residues. CDR1 and CDR2 from the germline V gene are SGHKS and YYEKEE (reference sequence). J gave up 2 bases and V 4 bases, and 10 bases lay outside the gene matches. The CDR3 sequence is CASSHMRGSDTDTQYF. DNA of the CDR3: TGTGCCAGCAGCCACATGCGGGGGAGCGACACAGATACGCAGTATTTT.

The rearrangement uses TRBV12-3 or TRBV12-4 and TRBJ2-7; 9 bases map to TRBD2. CDR3 length equals 13 residues. Trimming at V came to 5 bases and at J to 4 bases, leaving 3 bases not matched to a gene. The CDR3 loop is CASSRAGGYEQYV. The CDR3 region has the DNA TGTGCCAGCAGTCGAGCGGGGGGTTACGAGCAGTACGTC.

The V call is TRBV7-2, the J call TRBJ2-7; 7 nucleotides align to TRBD1. The CDR3 loop spans 15 amino acids. V dropped 4 bases and J dropped 3; count of bases not matched to a gene: 9. The V gene's germline CDR1 is SGHTA and CDR2 FQGNSA. In DNA form, the CDR3 reads TGTGCCAGCAGCTATCACCCGGGACAGCACTACGAGCAGTACTTC. It specifies CASSYHPGQHYEQYF. Looking up the rest from reference TRBV7-2 and TRBJ2-7 gives the full variable domain: GAGVSQSPSNKVTEKGKDVELRCDPISGHTALYWYRQSLGQGLEFLIYFQGNSAPDKSGLPSDRFSAERTGGSVSTLTIQRTQQEDSAVYLCASSYHPGQHYEQYFGPGTRLTVT.

The genes are TRBV5-1 and TRBJ1-3; D is unresolved. This CDR3 has 17 residues. Germline CDR1 reads SGHRS; CDR2 reads YFSETQ. V lost 2 bases and J lost 1, with 16 bases in between. The CDR3 DNA follows: TGCGCCAGCAGCTTCGAGGCGAGGTTGGGTTCTGGAAACACCATATATTTT. Translating it yields CASSFEARLGSGNTIYF.

The chain uses TRBV6-1 and TRBJ1-2; maybe TRBD1 (5 bases). The V end was cut by 0 bases, the J end by 3 bases, with 11 bases between. Germline CDR1 MNHNS, CDR2 SASEGT. The CDR3 sequence is 15 residues long. Written as DNA, the CDR3 is TGTGCCAGCAGTGAAGCCGGGGGGAGAGACTATGGCTACACCTTC. Translation: CASSEAGGRDYGYTF.

This chain links TRBV3-1 (or the pseudogene TRBV3-2) with TRBJ2-5, with 12 bases lining up with TRBD2. V lost 6 bases to trimming and J lost 4 bases; unmatched junction nucleotides: 3. The CDR3 has 14 amino acids. Germline CDR1 and CDR2: LGHDT and YNNKEL (reference sequence). CDR3 sequence: CASSRLAGVETQYF. The CDR3 DNA sequence: TGTGCCAGCAGTCGACTAGCGGGAGTAGAGACCCAGTACTTC.

The chain has TRBV5-4 and TRBJ2-5, with D possibly TRBD1 on 6 matching bases. Trimming took off 4 bases at V and 4 bases at J, with 11 bases between the two ends. The germline gives CDR1 SGHNT, CDR2 YYREEE (reference sequence). The CDR3 is made up of 13 amino acids. The CDR3 nucleotides are TGTGCCAGCAGCAAACAGGGACGAGAGACCCAGTACTTC. As protein: CASSKQGRETQYF.

The chain recombines TRBV2 with TRBJ2-5, with 10 bases fitting TRBD2. Germline V gives CDR1 SNHLY, CDR2 FYNNEI. The ends lost 7 bases at V and 4 bases at J; junction bases unmatched: 18. This CDR3 contains 18 residues. CDR3 coding DNA: TGTGCCAGCACTCCCCTAGCGGGAGACCCAAACATCCGAGAGACCCAGTACTTC. Protein sequence: CASTPLAGDPNIRETQYF.

This clone appeared once. The chain links TRBV7-6 to TRBJ2-2, with a possible D match to TRBD1 (5 bases). The CDR3 is 15 amino acids. CDR1 and CDR2 (germline): SGHVS, FNYEAQ. V lost 0 bases to trimming and J lost 7 bases, with 12 bases between them. DNA for the CDR3: TGTGCCAGCAGCTTAGCGGGTGGGGCGGACGGGGAGCTGTTTTTT. This sequence encodes CASSLAGGADGELFF.

The CDR3 sequence is CASSHPGTNTEAFF. DNA of the CDR3: TGCGCCAGCAGCCATCCCGGTACGAACACTGAAGCTTTCTTT. The rearrangement uses TRBV4-1 and TRBJ1-1, with D uncertain. The CDR3 loop spans 14 amino acids. The germline V gene encodes CDR1 MGHRA and CDR2 YSYEKL. Between the trimmed V and J ends, which lost 3 bases and 1 base, there was a span of 9 bases.

This chain uses TRBV2 with TRBJ2-3, with TRBD2 identical over 11 bases. V lost 7 bases to trimming and J lost 4 bases; unmatched junction nucleotides: 7. Per germline, CDR1 SNHLY and CDR2 FYNNEI. This CDR3 spans 15 amino acids. CDR3 in amino acids: CASNPGTSGSDTQYF. The CDR3 DNA reads as TGTGCCAGCAACCCTGGGACTAGCGGATCAGATACGCAGTATTTT.